This TCR beta chain is from a study of CD8 T cells in ankylosing spondylitis. Findings of the study overall: It was reported that disease-linked clones were significantly enriched in matched ankylosing spondylitis synovial fluid. CD8+ disease-linked clones were present at relatively low frequencies in blood. It appeared that ankylosing spondylitis blood was characterized by a TCR beta motif of fewer than ten highly homologous variants.

This clonotype was observed a handful of times. The target antigen is unknown. CDR3 length: 13 residues. The V gene's germline CDR1 is MGHRA and CDR2 YSYEKL. V was cut by 1 base and J by 9 bases, with 10 bases left in between. Quantitative barcoded 5'-RACE was used to prepare TCR beta libraries. TCRdb independently ran MiXCR on the 5' RACE reads; one entry per CDR3 protein. The sample shows 200,000 to 250,000 distinct CDR3 sequences, approximately 7.4% of them seen only once. The chain uses TRBV4-1 and TRBJ2-1; D gene uncertain. Sequenced sample: blood, either unsorted or a sorted T cell fraction (not recorded which). The origin of this receptor is a male donor with ankylosing spondylitis. This chain's CDR3 is CASSQVGLIEQFF. The CDR3 DNA sequence: TGCGCCAGCAGCCAAGTTGGTCTAATTGAGCAGTTCTTC.